This entry lists 18 T cell receptor beta chains sequenced from one sample in a study of post-analysis software for immune sequencing data. Study-level points and caveats: Comparison of patients with controls showed about 5 TRBV segments more frequent in patients, TRBV5-6, TRBV5-1 and TRBV20-1 among them.

Unique-molecular-identifier-tagged TCR beta cDNA libraries were used. TCRdb analysed the PCR reads with MiXCR anew, one entry per CDR3 protein. Of around 770,000 distinct CDR3 sequences listed, approximately 44% are singletons. Their specific antigens are unknown. Sample: blood. These receptors all stem from a girl under 18 with multiple sclerosis.

This rearrangement joins TRBV20-1 to TRBJ2-5; the D is unclear. This CDR3 contains 13 residues. Per germline, CDR1 DFQATT and CDR2 SNEGSKA (reference sequence). V was trimmed by 3 bases and J by 2 bases, leaving 10 bases between them. The CDR3 DNA reads TGCAGTGCTAGCTCTGGATATCAAGAGACCCAGTACTTC. It codes for CSASSGYQETQYF.

The chain links TRBV11-2 to TRBJ1-2; 7 bases are shared with TRBD1. Germline CDR1 reads SGHAT; CDR2 reads FQNNGV. The CDR3 extends over 13 amino acids. V dropped 9 bases and J dropped 5; count of bases not matched to a gene: 9. In DNA, the CDR3 is TGTGCCAGTAAGGGGGCCTCACGGTATGGCTACACCTTC. Its translation is CASKGASRYGYTF.

V gene TRBV7-3 combines with J gene TRBJ1-2, with unresolved D. CDR1 is SGHTA and CDR2 is FQGTGA in the germline V gene. V lost 5 bases and J lost 8, with 27 bases in between. The CDR3 spans 17 residues. The CDR3 region has the DNA TGTGCCAGCAGCCATAAGCCCCAGGTCGAAAGGTTGAGCGGCTACACCTTC. It specifies CASSHKPQVERLSGYTF.

The chain carries TRBV6-6 and TRBJ1-1, with D possibly being TRBD1 (6 bases). The CDR3 runs to 12 residues. Germline CDR1 MNHNY, CDR2 SVGAGI (reference sequence). Between the trimmed V and J ends, which lost 6 bases and 7 bases, there was a span of 12 bases. This CDR3 reads CASRPTRGEAFF. The CDR3 DNA sequence: TGTGCCAGCAGACCCACCAGGGGTGAAGCTTTCTTT.

This chain connects TRBV12-3 or TRBV12-4 to TRBJ1-1; 7 bases line up with TRBD1. The CDR3 runs to 16 residues. V dropped 3 bases and J dropped 1; count of bases not matched to a gene: 8. CDR3 nucleotide sequence: TGTGCCAGCAGTTTTAGGGGGCTGACAGAGAACACTGAAGCTTTCTTT. As protein: CASSFRGLTENTEAFF.

The rearrangement joins TRBV6-2 or TRBV6-3 to TRBJ2-3; D is possibly TRBD2 (5 bases). CDR3 length equals 13 residues. Germline V lookup: CDR1 MNHEY, CDR2 SVGEGT. With 6 bases removed from V and 3 bases from J, the gap between germline ends came to 10 bases. CDR3 nucleotide sequence: TGTGCCAGCAGATACCCGGGGACAGATACGCAGTATTTT. Protein product: CASRYPGTDTQYF.

J is TRBJ2-5 and V is TRBV5-1, with D possibly being TRBD1 or TRBD2 (5 bases each). CDR3 length: 15 amino acids. V lost 1 base to trimming and J lost 0 bases, with 10 bases between them. CDR1 is SGHRS, CDR2 YFSETQ, per germline. Here the CDR3 reads CASSLSGTDQETQYF. The CDR3 DNA reads as TGCGCCAGCAGCTTGTCCGGGACCGACCAAGAGACCCAGTACTTC.

J is TRBJ1-5 and V is TRBV12-3 or TRBV12-4, with no clear D. Trimming took off 7 bases at V and 1 base at J, with 11 bases between the two ends. CDR3 length: 14 amino acids. The DNA for the CDR3 is TGTGCCAGCACTTCACAGAAGAGCAATCAGCCCCAGCATTTT. Amino acid sequence: CASTSQKSNQPQHF.

The rearrangement links TRBV7-8 to TRBJ2-1; D gene unclear. Trimming cost V 0 bases and J 4 bases, with 10 bases left between them. The germline gives CDR1 SGHVS, CDR2 FQNEAQ. CDR3 length: 15 residues. CDR3: CASSLAFLPYNEQFF. The CDR3 nucleotides are TGTGCCAGCAGCTTAGCGTTCCTACCTTACAATGAGCAGTTCTTC.

V and J are TRBV19 and TRBJ2-5, with TRBD1 as a possible D gene (6 bases). The germline V and J ends were trimmed by 3 bases and 2 bases, with 16 bases remaining between them. Germline V gene lookup returns CDR1 LNHDA and CDR2 SQIVND (reference sequence). The CDR3 runs 16 residues. CDR3 bases: TGTGCCAGTAGTATCCTTTGGACAGTAGCTCAAGAGACCCAGTACTTC. This gives the protein CASSILWTVAQETQYF.

V usage is TRBV27 and J usage is TRBJ2-4, with 7 nucleotides matching TRBD2. Germline V gives CDR1 MNHEY, CDR2 SMNVEV (reference sequence). The V gene end was trimmed by 8 bases and the J gene end by 6 bases; junction bases not matched to a gene: 1. The CDR3 is 11 residues long. In DNA, the CDR3 is TGTGCCAGCGGGGAGGGAAACATTCAGTACTTC. Protein product: CASGEGNIQYF.

The rearrangement uses TRBV11-2 and TRBJ1-2; D uncertain. CDR1 is SGHAT, CDR2 FQNNGV, per germline. V lost 0 bases and J lost 4, with 6 bases in between. The CDR3 spans 13 residues. The CDR3 loop is CASSLDSIYGYTF. The CDR3 nucleotides are TGTGCCAGCAGCTTAGACAGCATCTATGGCTACACCTTC.

This clonotype was seen a few times. The V and J genes are TRBV20-1 and TRBJ2-7, with 7 positions matching TRBD1. This CDR3 spans 14 amino acids. J gave up 6 bases and V 3 bases, and 11 bases lay outside the gene matches. Germline values: CDR1 DFQATT, CDR2 SNEGSKA (reference sequence). CDR3 sequence (DNA): TGCAGTGCTAGTAGGGTACAGGGGAGATCCGAGCAGTACTTC. Its protein is CSASRVQGRSEQYF.

This sequence joins TRBV6-2 or TRBV6-3 and TRBJ1-1, with a tentative D call TRBD1 (6 bases). Trimming removed 8 bases at V and 1 base at J, with 8 bases between. CDR3 size: 12 residues. The V gene's germline CDR1 is MNHEY and CDR2 SVGEGT. This CDR3 is CASGTPNTEAFF. The DNA of the CDR3 is TGTGCCAGCGGGACACCGAACACTGAAGCTTTCTTT.

The chain couples TRBV20-1 to TRBJ2-1; 7 bases match TRBD2. There are 16 residues in the CDR3. CDR1 DFQATT and CDR2 SNEGSKA come from the germline V gene (reference sequence). V trimming: 3 bases; J trimming: 4 bases; junction bases outside the gene matches: 12. Here the CDR3 reads CSARMGTTLRYNEQFF. The DNA of the CDR3 is TGCAGTGCTAGGATGGGGACTACCCTACGTTACAATGAGCAGTTCTTC.

V usage is TRBV5-6 and J usage is TRBJ2-3; tentatively, D is TRBD2 (6 bases). Germline CDR1 and CDR2: SGHDT and YYEEEE. This CDR3 is built from 15 residues. V was clipped by 1 base and J by 2 bases, with 11 bases between them. The CDR3 nucleotides are TGTGCCAGCAGCTTGAGTGGACTACTCACAGATACGCAGTATTTT. Translated, it gives CASSLSGLLTDTQYF.

DNA of the CDR3: TGCAGTGCTAGAGATCCCCGACTAGCGGGCACAGATACGCAGTATTTT. Protein: CSARDPRLAGTDTQYF. The rearrangement joins TRBV20-1 to TRBJ2-3; 9 bases fit TRBD2. The CDR3 totals 16 residues. V lost 0 bases and J lost 1; bases outside the gene matches: 5. Germline loops: CDR1 DFQATT, CDR2 SNEGSKA (reference sequence).

The chain is built from TRBV20-1 and TRBJ2-7; D may match TRBD1 or TRBD2 (5 bases each). The V gene's germline CDR1 is DFQATT and CDR2 SNEGSKA (reference sequence). This CDR3 region has 14 residues. This CDR3 reads CRELGASTSYEQYF. The DNA for the CDR3 is TGCAGAGAACTCGGGGCTAGTACTTCCTACGAGCAGTACTTC.